This TCR beta chain was identified during a study of human T cells and chemical hapten exposure. This clonotype was detected ten times or more. Original processing notes: Counts of TCRs in each sample centred on a median of approximately 96,000 and extended from roughly 25,000 to 750,000. TCRdb recomputed calls from the 5' RACE reads with MiXCR, one row per CDR3 protein. In this record, the V and J calls reflect TCRdb's handling and not the investigators' own analysis. The top ten hold roughly 2.4% of the sample, which has about 81,000 distinct CDR3 sequences, 6.5% to 8.5% seen once. Unfractionated whole blood was the source of the extracted total RNA. The germline gives CDR1 KGHSH, CDR2 LQKENI. V lost 3 bases and J lost 5, with 8 bases in between. The CDR3 is made up of 13 amino acids.

This chain uses TRBV18 with TRBJ1-5; a possible D gene is TRBD1 (5 bases). This clonotype was sampled from a male donor in good health. The CDR3 DNA reads as TGTGCCAGCTCACCCGCGGGGGATCAGCCCCAGCATTTT. Its protein product is CASSPAGDQPQHF.